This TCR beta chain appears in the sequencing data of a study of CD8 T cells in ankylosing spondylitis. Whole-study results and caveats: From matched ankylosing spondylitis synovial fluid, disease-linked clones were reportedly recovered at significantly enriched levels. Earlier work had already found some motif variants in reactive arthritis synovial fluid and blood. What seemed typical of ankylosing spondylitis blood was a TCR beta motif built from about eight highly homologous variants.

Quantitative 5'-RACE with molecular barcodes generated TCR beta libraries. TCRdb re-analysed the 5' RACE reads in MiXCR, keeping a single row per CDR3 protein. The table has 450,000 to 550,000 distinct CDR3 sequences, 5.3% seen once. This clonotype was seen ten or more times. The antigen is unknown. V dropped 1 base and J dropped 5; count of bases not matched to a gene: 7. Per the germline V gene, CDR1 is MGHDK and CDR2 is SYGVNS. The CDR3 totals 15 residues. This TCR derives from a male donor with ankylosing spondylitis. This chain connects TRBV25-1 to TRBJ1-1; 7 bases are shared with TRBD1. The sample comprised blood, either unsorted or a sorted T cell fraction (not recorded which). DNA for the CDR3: TGTGCCAGCAGTGAATTACAGGGGCGGCTGACTGAAGCTTTCTTT. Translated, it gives CASSELQGRLTEAFF.